This T cell receptor (beta chain) is drawn from a study of shared clonotypes between healthy human individuals (dated by TCRdb to 2018 to 2021). General notes on the study: A couple of women and a few men aged 18 to 49 years were included in the cohort. To estimate repertoire size and how much clonotypes are shared between individuals, the study performed deep sequencing of blood TCR repertoires from about five healthy adults. Between about 0.94 and 10 billion PBMCs per donor were obtained by leukapheresis. To increase sequencing depth and limit assay-specific biases, TCR repertoire library preparation and sequencing were carried out by different laboratories using diverse techniques.

In regard to this clone: The antigen it recognizes is unknown. No per-base quality is available; no much larger clone lies one base away.

Donors were healthy HIV-negative adults with no recently reported acute infections or vaccinations. Every donor was a Caucasian adult residing in Nashville, Tennessee, USA. For unsorted samples, 90 million to 95 million PBMCs were counted, and genomic DNA was extracted using the QIAamp DNA Blood Mini kit. Blood was obtained by leukapheresis, after which PBMCs were separated by Ficoll-Histopaque density gradient centrifugation and cryopreserved in liquid nitrogen vapor phase. TCR CDR3 regions were amplified from genomic DNA by multiplex PCR using the deep immunoSEQ assay. Extracted genomic DNA from each cell subset was distributed evenly across all wells of several immunoSEQ 96-well plates, and each plate was treated as a replicate. For unsorted PBMC, roughly 0.3 ug genomic DNA, equal to tens of thousands of T cell genomes, was loaded into each replicate PCR. Ten immunoSEQ deep assay plates were used to sequence unsorted PBMC genomic DNA. Purified libraries were measured with a Qubit 3.0 fluorometer, size-checked on a Bioanalyzer 2100, and measured again with the KAPA Library Quantification kit. A separate single-read 150-cycle Illumina NextSeq 550 flow cell was used to sequence each immunoSEQ 96-well plate. In the source study's methods: The immunoSEQ output contained only junctional sequences without quality scores, so filtering could not match that applied to full-length reads. Sequences were annotated with PyIR, a Python wrapper for IgBLAST v1.9, using IMGT germline references to assign V/J genes and CDR3. Any read was removed if the V/J assignment was weak (E-value above 1e-6), the CDR3 was missing, or the read contained stop codons, out-of-frame junctions, or ambiguous translated residues. A V3J clonotype was defined by an identical inferred V gene, J gene, and CDR3 amino acid sequence. Percentage overlap between repertoires was calculated by dividing the number of shared unique clonotypes by the size of the smaller repertoire. Three approaches were used to assess repertoire richness: RTK rarefaction, the Chao1 estimator, and Recon v2.1 estimates of unobserved clonotypes. TCRdb took this table from immuneACCESS and kept in-frame rearrangements with V and J called. Such tables lack part of the clones; where checked against another copy, unresolved V genes explain under half of the gap, and the rest is unexplained. Clonal size and the V and J genes are those of that table, whereas D and trimming came from the DNA. The sample table contains a few hundred thousand clones; only one count was recorded for 79% of them. The ten largest clones represent more than 10% of the sample.

What the study reported, not specific to this receptor: Sampling was restricted to blood, and TCR repertoires in tissues likely differ from the TCR repertoires found in blood. The genetic and exposure-history diversity represented was limited by the small number of donors. Pairwise subsampling indicated that sequencing depth was expected to affect the degree of clonotype sharing among donors.

The sequence was collected from a woman between 40 and 50 years old in good health. Some clones in this sample may be carry-over from other donors' samples. Material: PBMCs.

The CDR3 region: CASTLSRETGNTIYF. The nucleotides are TGTGCCAGCACGTTAAGCAGGGAAACTGGAAACACCATATATTTT. This chain is built from TRBV6-1 and TRBJ1-3, with a tentative D gene TRBD1 over 5 matching bases. In the germline V gene, CDR1 corresponds to MNHNS and CDR2 to SASEGT. The CDR3 runs 15 residues from the cysteine to the phenylalanine. Only the CDR3 portion is preserved as DNA: 45 bases, with reading frame beginning at the first base. At the junction V is shortened by 7 bases and J by 2 bases, with 15 bases in between.